This T cell receptor (beta chain) was sequenced for a study of PD-L1 blockade in urothelial cancer. Study-level background: Timepoints chosen for blood analysis were 3 weeks (second dose) and 6 weeks after treatment start.

Study-level results: At the 3-week point, tumor-associated blood clones expanded more in durable-benefit patients.

Germline loops: CDR1 SGHAT, CDR2 FQNNGV. The V and J ends lost 0 bases and 7 bases respectively, with 13 bases between them. The CDR3 spans 15 residues. Patients had urothelial carcinoma that was locally advanced or metastatic. Patient sample counts ranged from 1 to 8, pretreatment and on-treatment. For this clone: Its antigen is unidentified.

Only in-frame clones appear in the TCRdb table, and some are missing; sequencing was by immunoSEQ multiplex PCR. The table shows just over 20,000 clones, with around 88% occurring only once. The chain recombines TRBV11-2 with TRBJ1-5; weak D call: TRBD1 (5 bases). This sample comprised PBMCs, obtained around atezolizumab (anti-PD-L1) treatment. The sequence came from a man in his fifties with urothelial cancer. CDR3 bases: TGTGCCAGCAGCTTAGATATCAGGGAAGGACAGCCCCAGCATTTT. Encoded protein: CASSLDIREGQPQHF.